The 29 T cell receptor beta chains in this list originate from one sample, sequenced in a study of T cells in Graves' hyperthyroidism and ophthalmopathy. Researchers took RNA transcripts and amplified the TCR beta CDR3 regions from them. A set of HTBI primers served as the primers for a first-round RT-PCR of the TCR CDR3. TCRdb re-called the multiplex PCR reads with MiXCR, one entry per CDR3 protein. Of roughly 500,000 distinct CDR3 sequences listed, around 43% are singletons. The sample consisted of peripheral blood or thyroid tissue (not recorded which). Every receptor here comes from an adult woman with Graves' disease, either hyperthyroidism or ophthalmopathy (not recorded which).

This clonotype has ten or more counts. The chain combines TRBV6-2 or TRBV6-3 with TRBJ1-5, with a weak D call TRBD1 (5 bases). V was cut by 4 bases and J by 7 bases, with 20 bases left in between. The CDR3 contains 16 residues. Germline V gene sequence: CDR1 MNHEY, CDR2 SVGEGT. The CDR3 here is CASSSRRSLKGQPQHF. The CDR3 DNA reads TGTGCCAGCAGTTCCCGACGTTCCTTGAAGGGGCAGCCCCAGCATTTT.

Only one count was recorded for this clonotype. This sequence joins TRBV29-1 and TRBJ2-5; D is ambiguous. This CDR3 is 13 amino acids long. The germline CDR1 and CDR2 sequences are SQVTM and ANQGSEA. Trimming removed 2 bases from V and 0 bases from J, with 7 bases in between. The CDR3 DNA reads TGCAGCGTTGAATTTGGGTACCAAGAGACCCAGTACTTC. Translated: CSVEFGYQETQYF.

The chain is built from TRBV20-1 and TRBJ1-4, with D tentatively TRBD1 (6 bases). Trimming left V 5 bases short and J 8 bases short, with 15 bases between. The CDR3 sequence is 13 residues long. Per the germline V gene, CDR1 is DFQATT and CDR2 is SNEGSKA (reference sequence). The CDR3 bases are TGCAGTGCTGGGGGGGCCCAAGCGGAAAAACTGTTTTTT. It yields the protein CSAGGAQAEKLFF.

This rearrangement joins TRBV7-1 to TRBJ1-2; 11 bases fit TRBD1. TRBV7-1 is filed as an ORF, its function uncertain. This CDR3 contains 15 residues. Trimming at V came to 3 bases and at J to 4 bases, leaving 4 bases not matched to a gene. CDR3 nucleotide sequence: TGTGCCAGCAGCTCTATGGGACAGGGGGTCTATGGCTACACCTTC. It yields the protein CASSSMGQGVYGYTF.

The gene calls are TRBV7-9 and TRBJ2-7; 7 bases match TRBD2. Per the germline V gene, CDR1 is SEHNR and CDR2 is FQNEAQ (reference sequence). The ends lost 8 bases at V and 2 bases at J; junction bases unmatched: 9. There are 14 residues in the CDR3. CDR3 amino acids: CASDGTTYAYEQYF. CDR3 bases: TGTGCCAGCGACGGGACTACCTACGCCTACGAGCAGTACTTC.

This clonotype was counted at least ten times. The chain carries TRBV7-2 and TRBJ1-1, with D unresolved. The germline V gene has CDR1 SGHTA and CDR2 FQGNSA. V dropped 1 base and J dropped 1 base, with 10 bases sitting between them. This CDR3 comprises 15 residues. CDR3 in amino acids: CASSLGGWRNTEAFF. DNA for the CDR3: TGTGCCAGCAGCTTAGGAGGGTGGAGGAACACTGAAGCTTTCTTT.

The V and J genes are TRBV29-1 and TRBJ1-1; weak D call: TRBD1 (5 bases). The V and J ends lost 3 bases and 11 bases respectively, with 19 bases between them. Germline V gene sequence: CDR1 SQVTM, CDR2 ANQGSEA. This CDR3 contains 13 residues. The chain's CDR3 is CSVDEGASGTAFF. In DNA, the CDR3 is TGCAGCGTTGATGAAGGGGCTAGCGGGACTGCTTTCTTT.

The sample holds a few counts of this clonotype. The rearrangement links TRBV10-3 to TRBJ2-7; no definite D call. This CDR3 has 12 amino acids. Germline-derived CDR1 and CDR2 are ENHRY and SYGVKD. Trimming removed 5 bases at V and 7 bases at J, with 12 bases between. CDR3 amino acids: CAISRAELEQYF. Here the CDR3 DNA reads TGTGCCATCAGTAGGGCAGAGTTGGAGCAGTACTTC.

V gene TRBV20-1 combines with J gene TRBJ1-6, with TRBD1 as a possible D gene (6 bases). V lost 3 bases and J lost 14, with 17 bases in between. Germline CDR1 DFQATT, CDR2 SNEGSKA (reference sequence). The CDR3 length is 13 residues. The CDR3 nucleotides read TGCAGTGCTAGTTCAGGGGAAATGCAGACCCTCCACTTT. Translating gives CSASSGEMQTLHF.

This clonotype showed up just once. This sequence joins TRBV10-3 and TRBJ1-1, with 7 bases matching TRBD1. The CDR3 runs to 9 residues. CDR1 ENHRY and CDR2 SYGVKD come from the germline V gene. This chain's CDR3 is CSQDRKAFF. CDR3 in DNA: TGTTCCCAGGACAGGAAAGCTTTCTTT.

The rearrangement links TRBV29-1 to TRBJ2-2; D gene ambiguous. The CDR3 is 13 amino acids. The V end was cut by 6 bases, the J end by 0 bases, with 8 bases between. Germline V CDR1 and CDR2: SQVTM, ANQGSEA. The CDR3 DNA follows: TGCAGCGTCCCGGAAGCGAACACCGGGGAGCTGTTTTTT. Encoded protein: CSVPEANTGELFF.

Only a few counts were recorded for this clonotype. The chain has TRBV15 and TRBJ2-7; tentatively, D is TRBD2 (6 bases). The V and J ends lost 0 bases and 5 bases respectively, with 14 bases between them. This CDR3 has 15 residues. CDR1 LNHNV and CDR2 YYDKDF come from the germline V gene (reference sequence). The CDR3 DNA sequence: TGTGCCACCAGCAGAGAGGGCGGGGTTGGCGACGAGCAGTACTTC. Translated, it gives CATSREGGVGDEQYF.

Details on this clonotype: Germline and junction disagree at one end, which may indicate a read error. The chain is built from TRBV10-3 and TRBJ1-1, with D unresolved. Germline V lookup: CDR1 ENHRY, CDR2 SYGVKD. The CDR3 totals 13 residues. The CDR3 here is CASITKAFTEAFF. The DNA of the CDR3 is TGCGCCAGCATCACCAAGGCCTTCACTGAAGCTTTCTTT.

This chain uses TRBV20-1 with TRBJ1-2; D is ambiguous. Germline CDR1 reads DFQATT; CDR2 reads SNEGSKA (reference sequence). CDR3 length equals 12 residues. The CDR3 reads CRTRRFGDDYTF. CDR3 nucleotides: TGCAGGACTAGAAGGTTCGGCGACGACTACACCTTC.

The chain combines TRBV29-1 with TRBJ1-2, with 9 bases aligning to TRBD1. Trimming removed 7 bases from V and 6 bases from J; junction bases left unmatched: 6. The CDR3 spans 12 residues. Germline loops: CDR1 SQVTM, CDR2 ANQGSEA. The CDR3 DNA reads as TGCAGCGGGACAGGGGACTTTGATGGCTACACCTTC. This encodes CSGTGDFDGYTF.

This clonotype was seen a handful of times. The germline gene is not matched at one end of the junction; a read error may be the cause. V is TRBV7-9 and J is TRBJ1-5, with TRBD1 matching over 7 bases. CDR3 length equals 14 residues. Germline-derived CDR1 and CDR2 are SEHNR and FQNEAQ (reference sequence). CDR3 coding DNA: TGCGCCAGCAGCTTGGGGACAGAGGGTCAGCCCCAGCATTTT. It is translated as CASSLGTEGQPQHF.

This clonotype was found many times. The V and J genes are TRBV2 and TRBJ2-7; 9 nucleotides agree with TRBD2. This CDR3 spans 15 amino acids. Trimming took 5 bases from V and 0 from J; bases not matched to a gene: 5. The germline V gene has CDR1 SNHLY and CDR2 FYNNEI. The CDR3 here is CASSRTSELSYEQYF. The CDR3 nucleotides read TGTGCCAGCAGTCGGACTAGCGAGCTCTCCTACGAGCAGTACTTC. Complete variable domain (other parts from reference TRBV2 and TRBJ2-7): EPEVTQTPSHQVTQMGQEVILRCVPISNHLYFYWYRQILGQKVEFLVSFYNNEISEKSEIFDDQFSVERPDGSNFTLKIRSTKLEDSAMYFCASSRTSELSYEQYFGPGTRLTVT.

This clonotype was counted at least ten times. The chain uses TRBV10-1 and TRBJ2-5, with D possibly TRBD2 on 5 matching bases. Germline lookup yields CDR1 WNHNN and CDR2 SYGVQD (reference sequence). Deletions cut 0 bases from V and 2 bases from J, with 7 bases between. The CDR3 covers 14 residues. In DNA form, the CDR3 reads TGCGCCAGCAGTGAGTCCAGCGGTCAAGAGACCCAGTACTTC. This translates into CASSESSGQETQYF.

Comment on this clonotype: Mismatch with germline at one junction end may stem from a read error. The chain uses TRBV19 and TRBJ2-7; no clear D gene. CDR1 is LNHDA and CDR2 is SQIVND in the germline V gene (reference sequence). This CDR3 region has 15 residues. For the CDR3, the DNA is TGTGCCAGTAGTATAGAGGCTCCGAGAGGCTACGAGCAGTGCTTC. It specifies CASSIEAPRGYEQCF.

This clonotype was seen only a few times. The V gene is TRBV9, the J gene TRBJ2-2; no firm D call. The ends were cut back, 0 bases at V and 0 bases at J, with 6 bases in the middle. This CDR3 is 15 amino acids long. Germline CDR1 reads SGDLS; CDR2 reads YYNGEE. This CDR3 is CASSVAATNTGELFF. CDR3 DNA: TGTGCCAGCAGCGTAGCCGCTACGAACACCGGGGAGCTGTTTTTT.

This clonotype turned up a few times. J is TRBJ1-2 and V is TRBV25-1, with D unresolved. The CDR3 has 12 amino acids. Trimming left V 6 bases short and J 2 bases short, with 7 bases between. Germline assignment: CDR1 MGHDK and CDR2 SYGVNS. The chain's CDR3 is CASRGDNYGYTF. The CDR3 nucleotides read TGTGCCAGCAGGGGAGACAACTATGGCTACACCTTC.

In regard to this clonotype: A much larger clone differs by one base, so this may be a read error. This chain links TRBV4-1 with TRBJ1-6, with TRBD1 as a possible D gene (6 bases). CDR3 length equals 17 residues. CDR1 MGHRA and CDR2 YSYEKL come from the germline V gene. CDR3 coding DNA: TGCGCCAGCAGCCAACGTTGGGGGCAAGTCCGTAATTCACCCCTCCGCTTT. Its translation is CASSQRWGQVRNSPLRF.

The count of this clonotype is one. One end of the junction varies from germline; a read error may be responsible. V gene TRBV29-1 combines with J gene TRBJ2-2; D may be TRBD1 or TRBD2 (5 bases each). The germline CDR1 and CDR2 sequences are SQVTM and ANQGSEA. CDR3 length equals 16 residues. CDR3 coding DNA: TGCAGCGTGGAAGTAACCGGGACGCCCTATACCGGGGAGCTGTTTTTT. Translation: CSVEVTGTPYTGELFF.

V and J are TRBV29-1 and TRBJ2-7; D remains unclear. The CDR3 spans 15 residues. Germline V lookup: CDR1 SQVTM, CDR2 ANQGSEA. V was pared by 5 bases and J by 2 bases, with 19 bases between. CDR3 nucleotides: TGCAGCGTTCTGACCAGGTTTCGAGGAGCCTACGAGCAGTACTTC. Translated, it gives CSVLTRFRGAYEQYF.

The sample holds many counts of this clonotype. The genes are TRBV7-8 and TRBJ2-7; no clear D gene. The CDR3 length is 16 residues. Trimming shortened V by 5 bases and J by 0 bases, and 17 bases separated the two germline ends. Germline loops: CDR1 SGHVS, CDR2 FQNEAQ. This CDR3 reads CASSDPLRSFSYEQYF. The DNA for the CDR3 is TGTGCCAGCAGCGACCCTTTGCGGTCCTTCTCCTACGAGCAGTACTTC.

This clonotype came up many times. The chain joins TRBV7-6 to TRBJ2-7; TRBD2 matches 9 bases. V lost 5 bases, J lost 5 bases, and 4 bases stayed unmatched. Germline CDR1 reads SGHVS; CDR2 reads FNYEAQ. This CDR3 has 13 residues. The CDR3 protein is CASSLRTSDEQYF. CDR3 DNA: TGTGCCAGCAGCCTACGGACTAGCGACGAGCAGTACTTC.

This clonotype has a handful of counts. The chain employs TRBV7-3 and TRBJ1-1; tentatively, D is TRBD1 (5 bases). Germline-derived CDR1 and CDR2 are SGHTA and FQGTGA. There are 15 residues in the CDR3. Trimming pared 6 bases from V and 3 bases from J, leaving 17 bases between. The CDR3 coding sequence is TGTGCCAGCAGTCCCCTTATGGGGGGACACACTGAAGCTTTCTTT. Its translation is CASSPLMGGHTEAFF.

This clonotype came up many times. V and J are TRBV6-1 and TRBJ1-5; perhaps TRBD1 as D (6 bases). This CDR3 contains 15 residues. Germline values: CDR1 MNHNS, CDR2 SASEGT. The V end lost 7 bases, the J end lost 7 bases, and 20 bases lay between the germline ends. This CDR3 is CASIGTLGGWQPQHF. In DNA form, the CDR3 reads TGTGCCAGCATCGGGACACTGGGGGGGTGGCAGCCCCAGCATTTT.

This clonotype has just a few counts. This sequence joins TRBV3-1 and TRBJ1-1; D unresolved. The CDR3 runs to 15 residues. Deletions cut 3 bases from V and 3 bases from J, with 14 bases between. In germline, CDR1 is LGHDT, CDR2 YNNKEL (reference sequence). In nucleotides, the CDR3 is TGTGCCAGCAGCCATTACGGGAACTCCCACACTGAAGCTTTCTTT. Residues: CASSHYGNSHTEAFF.